Listed below are T cell receptor beta chains from one sample, sequenced in a study of blood T cell repertoires in COVID-19. Clones were read by immunoSEQ multiplex PCR, and TCRdb kept only the in-frame ones, dropping some. The sample lists about 170,000 clones, around 82% seen once, with over 2.5% in the top ten. Specimen: peripheral blood. These receptor sequences come from a human donor with acute or convalescent COVID-19. The donor label of this sample is uncertain. Both conserved end residues are part of each CDR3. The order of the fields is D gene, clone size, CDR3 length, V gene, J gene, CDR3 DNA, CDR3 protein. A D gene is named only where the DNA matches it firmly. Some rows have no size entry. The others give once, few or many, or a class for an expanded clone.

.,.,13,TRBV5-4,TRBJ1-1,TGTGCCAGCAGCTTGTCAACACGGGGGATAGCTTTCTTT,CASSLSTRGIAFF
.,.,13,TRBV29-1,TRBJ1-5,TGCAGCGCTGGGGGGGCCGCAAATCAGCCCCAGCATTTT,CSAGGAANQPQHF
.,.,13,TRBV5-5,TRBJ2-7,TGTGCCAGCAGCTTGTGGCCCTCGATCGAGCAGTACTTC,CASSLWPSIEQYF
TRBD2,.,15,TRBV5-8,TRBJ2-1,TGTGCCAGCGTTCCCAGACTAGCGGGGTACAATGAGCAGTTCTTC,CASVPRLAGYNEQFF
TRBD1,.,13,TRBV27,TRBJ2-7,TGTGCCAGCAGTTTAGACAGGGAGTACGAGCAGTACTTC,CASSLDREYEQYF
TRBD1,once,14,TRBV10-3,TRBJ2-3,TGTGCCATCAAAGGACAGGGGGCCACAGATACGCAGTATTTT,CAIKGQGATDTQYF
.,.,16,TRBV11-2,TRBJ2-6,TGTGCCAGCAGCGTCCCGTGGAGGACCGGGGCCAACGTCCTGACTTTC,CASSVPWRTGANVLTF
.,.,16,TRBV6-1,TRBJ2-3,TGTGCCAGCAGTGAAGAGTGGGACTCTCGCACAGATACGCAGTATTTT,CASSEEWDSRTDTQYF
.,.,14,TRBV29-1,TRBJ1-5,TGCAGCGTTGGCTTGGAGGGGCTAGGTCAGCCCCAGCATTTT,CSVGLEGLGQPQHF
.,.,13,TRBV10-3,TRBJ1-1,TGTGCCATCAGTGGGACAGAGAACACTGAAGCTTTCTTT,CAISGTENTEAFF
.,.,13,TRBV30,TRBJ1-1,TGTGCCTGGAGGGAAACAGGGAGGGAGGGCGCTTTCTTT,CAWRETGREGAFF
.,.,20,TRBV5-1,TRBJ2-3,TGCGCCAGCAGCAAATCCGGGACTGCCTTTGCCCGTCAAAACACAGATACGCAGTATTTT,CASSKSGTAFARQNTDTQYF
TRBD2,.,14,TRBV19,TRBJ2-7,TGTGCCAGTAGTGGGGGAGGGGACTCCTACGAGCAGTACTTC,CASSGGGDSYEQYF
.,.,13,TRBV6-5,TRBJ1-2,TGTGCCAGCAGTCTCACAGGGCACTATGGCTACACCTTC,CASSLTGHYGYTF
.,.,14,TRBV28,TRBJ1-2,TGTGCCAGCAGTTTAGTGCAGTCTAACTATGGCTACACCTTC,CASSLVQSNYGYTF
.,.,14,TRBV5-5,TRBJ2-5,TGTGCCAGCAGCTTGGCCGCGGCACGGGAGACCCAGTACTTC,CASSLAAARETQYF
.,.,14,TRBV28,TRBJ1-2,TGTGCCAGCAGTTTAATGGGTGGAAGCGATGGCTACACCTTC,CASSLMGGSDGYTF
.,.,18,TRBV9,TRBJ2-7,TGTGCCAGCAGCGTAGCCCTGTGGTCTTCGAGGGTCCGGTACGAGCAGTACTTC,CASSVALWSSRVRYEQYF
TRBD1,few,12,TRBV2,TRBJ1-6,TGTGCCAGCAACAGGGGGTCTTCACCCCTCCACTTT,CASNRGSSPLHF
.,.,16,TRBV9,TRBJ2-2,TGTGCCAGCAGCGTAGGAGGAGGGTGGAACACCGGGGAGCTGTTTTTT,CASSVGGGWNTGELFF
.,.,14,TRBV19,TRBJ1-3,TGTGCCAGTAGTATTGCGGCAGGGAGAAACACCATATATTTT,CASSIAAGRNTIYF
.,.,15,TRBV3-1/TRBV3-2,TRBJ2-6,TGTGCCAGCAGCCAAGACAGGGTCGGGGCCAACGTCCTGACTTTC,CASSQDRVGANVLTF
.,.,14,TRBV29-1,TRBJ2-5,TGCAGCGTGGTAATAGGGACTTTTCCTAGGACCCAGTACTTC,CSVVIGTFPRTQYF
.,.,17,TRBV21-1,TRBJ1-2,TGTGCCAGCAGCTCGCGACAGGGAACAAAAAATCCCTATGGCTACACCTTC,CASSSRQGTKNPYGYTF
TRBD1,.,15,TRBV5-4,TRBJ2-7,TGTGCCAGCAGCTTGGCGGACAGGGAGGAAGACGAGCAGTACTTC,CASSLADREEDEQYF
.,.,14,TRBV5-1,TRBJ1-3,TGCGCCAGCAGCTTGGAAGCTTCTGGAAACACCATATATTTT,CASSLEASGNTIYF